These 27 T cell receptor beta chains originate from one sample sequenced in a study of T cells after yellow fever vaccination. MiXCR was run by TCRdb on the 5' RACE reads, yielding one entry per CDR3 protein. Of roughly 240,000 distinct CDR3 sequences listed, approximately 6.8% are singletons. The sequenced sample was CD4+ T cells sorted from PBMCs, obtained on the day of the yellow fever booster vaccination. Source of these receptors: a man aged 25 to 40 who received the YFV17D yellow fever vaccine.

This clonotype was seen ten or more times. The V gene is TRBV4-2, the J gene TRBJ1-5, with no clear D. Germline loops: CDR1 LGHNA, CDR2 YNFKEQ. The CDR3 spans 15 residues. V was shortened by 0 bases and J by 2 bases, with 8 bases between the two germline ends. CDR3: CASSQDLGGNQPQHF. The CDR3 DNA reads as TGTGCCAGCAGCCAAGATCTTGGAGGCAATCAGCCCCAGCATTTT.

A few counts support this clonotype. The chain links TRBV5-5 to TRBJ2-3, with 9 bases matching TRBD1. CDR1 and CDR2 from the germline V gene are SGHKS and YYEKEE (reference sequence). The CDR3 sequence is 13 residues long. J was trimmed by 2 bases and V by 10 bases; bases with no gene match: 5. The CDR3 is CAARQGDTDTQYF. CDR3 coding DNA: TGTGCCGCTCGACAGGGGGACACAGATACGCAGTATTTT.

This clonotype has only a few counts. CDR3 DNA: TGTGCCAGCAGCGGACTAGCGGGAGCATACAATGAGCAGTTCTTC. Residues: CASSGLAGAYNEQFF. V gene TRBV2 combines with J gene TRBJ2-1, with 13 bases fitting TRBD2. This CDR3 region has 15 residues. The germline V gene encodes CDR1 SNHLY and CDR2 FYNNEI. Losses at the gene ends were 6 bases for V and 4 bases for J; bases not matched to a gene: 3.

The chain combines TRBV6-2 or TRBV6-3 with TRBJ2-2, with D perhaps TRBD1 (5 bases). Trimming removed 7 bases at V and 4 bases at J, with 10 bases between. The length of the CDR3 is 13 residues. Germline V lookup: CDR1 MNHEY, CDR2 SVGEGT. The CDR3 is CASILQVTGELFF. For the CDR3, the DNA is TGTGCCAGCATTTTACAGGTCACCGGGGAGCTGTTTTTT.

In this sample, this clonotype turned up a few times. The V call is TRBV20-1, the J call TRBJ2-5; D tentatively fits TRBD1 or TRBD2 (7 bases each). Deletions cut 5 bases from V and 7 bases from J, with 20 bases between. Germline lookup yields CDR1 DFQATT and CDR2 SNEGSKA (reference sequence). The CDR3 consists of 14 residues. CDR3 nucleotides: TGCAGTGCTTACCCAGGGGGAGGGCTTTTGACCCAGTACTTC. Residues: CSAYPGGGLLTQYF.

This rearrangement joins TRBV7-2 to TRBJ1-1; tentatively, D is TRBD1 (5 bases). The CDR3 contains 15 residues. CDR1 is SGHTA and CDR2 is FQGNSA in the germline V gene. The ends were cut back, 5 bases at V and 0 bases at J, with 13 bases in the middle. The CDR3 bases are TGTGCCAGCAGCCCTCGGGGCCCCATGAACACTGAAGCTTTCTTT. Translating gives CASSPRGPMNTEAFF.

This clonotype occurred a few times. The rearrangement links TRBV28 to TRBJ1-5; D unclear. The ends were cut back, 7 bases at V and 0 bases at J, with 13 bases in the middle. The CDR3 spans 15 residues. Germline CDR1 and CDR2: MDHEN and SYDVKM. This CDR3 reads CASTPADHSNQPQHF. As DNA, the CDR3 is TGTGCCAGCACTCCGGCAGACCATAGCAATCAGCCCCAGCATTTT.

This clonotype came up a few times. The J gene is TRBJ2-1, the V gene TRBV19; TRBD2 matches at 7 bases. The V gene end was trimmed by 3 bases and the J gene end by 4 bases; junction bases not matched to a gene: 12. CDR3 size: 17 residues. Per germline, CDR1 LNHDA and CDR2 SQIVND (reference sequence). The CDR3 nucleotides are TGTGCCAGTAGTATCCAACTAGCGAGCCAACGTTACAATGAGCAGTTCTTC. Residues: CASSIQLASQRYNEQFF.

CDR3 residues: CAWSAGLAFGSYNEQFF. The CDR3 coding sequence is TGTGCCTGGAGTGCGGGACTAGCGTTTGGGTCCTACAATGAGCAGTTCTTC. The chain carries TRBV30 and TRBJ2-1, with TRBD2 identical over 10 bases. V was clipped by 1 base and J by 1 base; unmatched bases: 7. The germline V gene encodes CDR1 GTSNPN and CDR2 SVGIG (reference sequence). This CDR3 spans 17 amino acids.

The rearrangement links TRBV12-3 or TRBV12-4 to TRBJ1-3; no firm D call. The CDR3 is made up of 15 amino acids. V was shortened by 6 bases and J by 1 base, with 13 bases between the two germline ends. CDR3 coding DNA: TGTGCCAGCAGACCCGACCGACGTTCTGGAAACACCATATATTTT. The encoded protein is CASRPDRRSGNTIYF.

The gene calls are TRBV19 and TRBJ2-7, with 9 positions matching TRBD1. V was pared by 3 bases and J by 4 bases, with 7 bases of the junction left unmatched. This CDR3 is built from 15 residues. Per the germline V gene, CDR1 is LNHDA and CDR2 is SQIVND (reference sequence). CDR3 sequence (DNA): TGTGCCAGTAGTATTACTGGGACAGGGAGGTACGAGCAGTACTTC. It codes for CASSITGTGRYEQYF.

This clonotype has at least ten counts. The chain joins TRBV20-1 to TRBJ2-5, with 9 positions matching TRBD2. The J segment lost 3 bases and the V segment lost 6 bases, leaving 5 bases of the junction unmatched. The CDR3 is made up of 13 amino acids. The V gene's germline CDR1 is DFQATT and CDR2 SNEGSKA (reference sequence). The CDR3 DNA is TGCAGTGCCTATCGGACTAGCGAAGAGACCCAGTACTTC. It codes for CSAYRTSEETQYF.

This clonotype has a count of ten or more. J is TRBJ2-5 and V is TRBV11-2; 8 bases line up with TRBD1. The CDR3 runs to 16 residues. Per germline, CDR1 SGHAT and CDR2 FQNNGV. V shed 1 base and J 3 bases; nucleotides not matched to a gene: 7. In DNA, the CDR3 is TGTGCCAGCAGCTTAGTTTATGGGACAGGAGAAGAGACCCAGTACTTC. This codes for CASSLVYGTGEETQYF.

This clonotype was counted only a few times. The junction departs from the called germline gene at one end, perhaps through a read error. The chain combines TRBV20-1 with TRBJ2-2; TRBD2 matches 7 bases. In germline, CDR1 is DFQATT, CDR2 SNEGSKA (reference sequence). The CDR3 sequence is 16 residues long. The CDR3 coding sequence is TGCTGTGCTAGAGATAAGACGGGAGGATGGACCGGGGAGCTGTTTTTT. Translating gives CCARDKTGGWTGELFF.

This chain links TRBV29-1 with TRBJ2-7; TRBD2 aligns across 9 bases. CDR1 SQVTM and CDR2 ANQGSEA come from the germline V gene. The CDR3 sequence is 14 residues long. Trimming took 7 bases from V and 6 from J; bases not matched to a gene: 13. The CDR3 bases are TGCAGCGCCCTAGCGGGACGCCGCCCTAGCGAGCAGTACTTC. Protein sequence: CSALAGRRPSEQYF.

This clonotype has a count of ten or more. This chain uses TRBV6-5 with TRBJ2-5; 8 bases map to TRBD1. The germline V gene has CDR1 MNHEY and CDR2 SVGAGI. After removal of 2 bases from V and 8 bases from J, the junction contained 13 bases not matched to a gene. This CDR3 spans 16 amino acids. The CDR3 bases are TGTGCCAGCAGTTACGCCGGACAGGGCCGCAAGAGAACCCAGTACTTC. Its protein product is CASSYAGQGRKRTQYF.

This clonotype turned up a few times. The gene calls are TRBV18 and TRBJ2-3, with 7 bases identical to TRBD1. V was pared by 0 bases and J by 1 base, with 4 bases of the junction left unmatched. Per germline, CDR1 KGHSH and CDR2 LQKENI. The length of the CDR3 is 16 residues. The CDR3 region is CASSPPRQGGTDTQYF. The CDR3 nucleotides are TGTGCCAGCTCACCACCGCGGCAGGGGGGCACAGATACGCAGTATTTT. Using reference TRBV18 and TRBJ2-3 for the parts outside the CDR3, the full variable domain is NAGVMQNPRHLVRRRGQEARLRCSPMKGHSHVYWYRQLPEEGLKFMVYLQKENIIDESGMPKERFSAEFPKEGPSILRIQQVVRGDSAAYFCASSPPRQGGTDTQYFGPGTRLTVL.

V gene TRBV20-1 combines with J gene TRBJ2-1; the D gene is possibly TRBD2 (7 bases). In germline, CDR1 is DFQATT, CDR2 SNEGSKA (reference sequence). V was clipped by 0 bases and J by 9 bases, with 18 bases between them. This CDR3 is built from 15 residues. The CDR3 DNA follows: TGCAGTGCTAGAGATGACAGGACTCCTAGCGGTGAGCAGTTCTTC. Encoded protein: CSARDDRTPSGEQFF.

As regards this clonotype: Compared with germline, one end of the junction differs, possibly owing to a read error. The V gene is TRBV5-6, the J gene TRBJ2-3; D tentatively reads TRBD1 or TRBD2 (6 bases each). Germline-derived CDR1 and CDR2 are SGHDT and YYEEEE. The CDR3 extends over 17 amino acids. CDR3 coding DNA: TGTGCCATCAGCTTGGGGCCGGGGGCCTCCCCGGCGGATACGCAGTATTTT. Protein: CAISLGPGASPADTQYF.

This clonotype has just a few counts. This chain links TRBV4-2 with TRBJ2-1; D remains ambiguous. The CDR3 runs to 13 residues. CDR1 and CDR2 from the germline V gene are LGHNA and YNFKEQ. V lost 3 bases and J 3 bases, leaving 6 bases between the germline ends. The CDR3 region has the DNA TGTGCCAGCAGCCAGGGGATCTACAATGAGCAGTTCTTC. Translated: CASSQGIYNEQFF.

The table lists this clonotype with a few counts. The chain carries TRBV5-1 and TRBJ2-5, with D unresolved. The germline V and J ends were trimmed by 0 bases and 1 base, with 7 bases remaining between them. Germline values: CDR1 SGHRS, CDR2 YFSETQ. The CDR3 loop spans 14 amino acids. CDR3 DNA sequence: TGCGCCAGCAGCTTGGTAGGGCTCCAAGAGACCCAGTACTTC. It specifies CASSLVGLQETQYF. Full variable domain (rest looked up from reference TRBV5-1 and TRBJ2-5): KAGVTQTPRYLIKTRGQQVTLSCSPISGHRSVSWYQQTPGQGLQFLFEYFSETQRNKGNFPGRFSGRQFSNSRSEMNVSTLELGDSALYLCASSLVGLQETQYFGPGTRLLVL.

This clonotype has a count of ten or more. The chain carries TRBV10-3 and TRBJ2-2; D might be TRBD1 or TRBD2, each matching 5 bases. V lost 7 bases to trimming and J lost 5 bases, with 14 bases between them. This CDR3 spans 14 amino acids. Per the germline V gene, CDR1 is ENHRY and CDR2 is SYGVKD. The CDR3 DNA reads TGTGCCATCATGACCCTCAGGGAGACCGGGGAGCTGTTTTTT. This translates into CAIMTLRETGELFF.

The chain is built from TRBV10-3 and TRBJ1-4; D uncertain. V lost 0 bases to trimming and J lost 8 bases, with 13 bases between them. In germline, CDR1 is ENHRY, CDR2 SYGVKD. This CDR3 is built from 15 residues. CDR3 protein: CAISESPGSGEKLFF. The DNA of the CDR3 is TGTGCCATCAGTGAGTCCCCGGGGTCGGGAGAAAAACTGTTTTTT.

In this sample, this clonotype turned up many times. The J gene is TRBJ1-5, the V gene TRBV10-3; D remains unclear. CDR1 ENHRY and CDR2 SYGVKD come from the germline V gene. The germline V and J ends were trimmed by 0 bases and 2 bases, with 17 bases remaining between them. This CDR3 is 18 amino acids long. DNA for the CDR3: TGTGCCATCAGTGAGTCGATCGGCAATATAGCGGGCAATCAGCCCCAGCATTTT. Translating it yields CAISESIGNIAGNQPQHF.

This clonotype was recorded many times. The chain uses TRBV19 and TRBJ2-7, with D possibly TRBD2 on 6 matching bases. Germline V CDR1 and CDR2: LNHDA, SQIVND (reference sequence). Trimming removed 0 bases at V and 0 bases at J, with 12 bases between. The CDR3 is 16 residues long. The CDR3 protein is CASSIDGRGVSYEQYF. The CDR3 region has the DNA TGTGCCAGTAGTATAGATGGGCGGGGAGTCTCCTACGAGCAGTACTTC.

The chain carries TRBV5-5 and TRBJ1-1; unclear D gene. The CDR3 has 12 residues. The germline CDR1 and CDR2 sequences are SGHKS and YYEKEE (reference sequence). Trimming took 4 bases from V and 1 from J, leaving 5 bases between them. The CDR3 region has the DNA TGTGCCAGCAGCAACCGGAACACTGAAGCTTTCTTT. This codes for CASSNRNTEAFF.

The V and J genes are TRBV7-2 and TRBJ1-5, with a tentative D call TRBD1 (5 bases). CDR1 is SGHTA, CDR2 FQGNSA, per germline. CDR3 length equals 13 residues. Trimming cost V 3 bases and J 6 bases, with 9 bases left between them. CDR3 sequence: CASSFGDGQPQHF. DNA for the CDR3: TGTGCCAGCAGCTTTGGGGACGGTCAGCCCCAGCATTTT.